The 2 T cell receptor beta chains presented below share a single source sample, sequenced in a study of CD8 T cells in Susac syndrome. After extraction with the RNeasy kit, about 0.5 to 1 ug of the RNA was reverse transcribed using random hexamers. MiXCR, run by TCRdb on the immunoSEQ multiplex PCR reads, gives a single entry per CDR3 protein. This sample yields 84,000 or so distinct CDR3 sequences, of which roughly 94% are seen a single time; about 0.9% belongs to the top ten. Source material: CD8+ T cells from PBMCs. These receptors were obtained from a human donor with Susac syndrome.

J is TRBJ1-5 and V is TRBV11-2; TRBD1 might be the D (6 bases). The CDR3 consists of 16 residues. Trimming removed 1 base at V and 2 bases at J, with 12 bases between. In germline, CDR1 is SGHAT, CDR2 FQNNGV. CDR3 loop: CASSLGQGIGNQPQHF. CDR3 sequence (DNA): TGTGCCAGCAGCTTAGGTCAGGGGATAGGCAATCAGCCCCAGCATTTT.

V usage is TRBV5-6 and J usage is TRBJ2-7, with 11 bases fitting TRBD1. The CDR3 covers 14 residues. Germline V gene data show CDR1 as SGHDT and CDR2 as YYEEEE. J lost 6 bases, V lost 1 base, and 3 bases had no gene match. CDR3 sequence: CASSLTDRGLEQYF. DNA of the CDR3: TGTGCCAGCAGCTTGACGGACAGGGGGCTCGAGCAGTACTTC.